A single sample gave rise to the 29 T cell receptor beta chains below, sequenced in a study of regulatory T cells in long-lasting Graves disease. The time point denotes: persistent/refractory GD, antithyroid drugs over 5 years with positive TRAb. Generation of the TCR library employed RNA extracted from PBMCs. Sequencing libraries for TCR beta were prepared with iRepertoire HTBI primers and Arm-PCR of CDR3 regions. MiXCR, run by TCRdb on the multiplex PCR reads, gives a single entry per CDR3 protein. The sample includes hundreds of thousands of distinct CDR3 sequences, around 20% seen only once; the top ten take less than 9%. The sequences come from peripheral blood mononuclear cells (PBMCs), collected when the disease was refractory, from a patient treated with antithyroid drugs. These receptors originate from a female donor with Graves disease.

Comment on this clonotype: Just one base apart from a much larger clone, this may be a read error. This chain joins TRBV28 and TRBJ1-1; D is undetermined. This CDR3 contains 16 residues. Germline CDR1 and CDR2: MDHEN and SYDVKM. CDR3 nucleotide sequence: TGTGCCAGCAGCTTGGATTGGTGGCTGGGGAACTCTGAAACTTTCTTT. Its protein product is CASSLDWWLGNSETFF.

This clonotype was seen at least ten times. The rearrangement joins TRBV28 to TRBJ1-5; 11 nucleotides match TRBD1. This CDR3 has 14 residues. The germline CDR1 and CDR2 sequences are MDHEN and SYDVKM. The J segment lost 7 bases and the V segment lost 6 bases, leaving 5 bases of the junction unmatched. In DNA form, the CDR3 reads TGTGCCAGCAGCAAGGGGACAGGGGGACAGCCCCAGCATTTT. Translating it yields CASSKGTGGQPQHF.

There are many counts of this clonotype. The chain is built from TRBV6-1 and TRBJ2-5, with D possibly being TRBD1 (6 bases). The V gene's germline CDR1 is MNHNS and CDR2 SASEGT. This CDR3 has 13 residues. With 7 bases removed from V and 5 bases from J, the gap between germline ends came to 14 bases. CDR3 sequence (DNA): TGTGCCAGCACTACAGGGTACGGGGAGACCCAGTACTTC. Translation: CASTTGYGETQYF.

In its sample, this clonotype was seen a few times. The chain is built from TRBV29-1 and TRBJ2-4; 7 bases are shared with TRBD1. The CDR3 length is 11 residues. Germline CDR1 SQVTM, CDR2 ANQGSEA. V gave up 7 bases and J gave up 4 bases; unmatched junction bases: 1. For the CDR3, the DNA is TGCAGCGGGGGACAGAAAAACATTCAGTACTTC. Protein product: CSGGQKNIQYF.

The chain has TRBV20-1 and TRBJ2-7; the match to TRBD2 covers 13 bases. Germline V gives CDR1 DFQATT, CDR2 SNEGSKA (reference sequence). The CDR3 runs to 15 residues. The V gene end was trimmed by 3 bases and the J gene end by 1 base; junction bases not matched to a gene: 3. The CDR3 loop is CSARGLAGRSYEQYF. For the CDR3, the DNA is TGCAGTGCTAGGGGACTAGCGGGACGATCCTACGAGCAGTACTTC.

This chain uses TRBV29-1 with TRBJ1-4; 12 positions agree with TRBD1. The germline gives CDR1 SQVTM, CDR2 ANQGSEA. The CDR3 contains 18 residues. J lost 1 base, V lost 5 bases, and 11 bases had no gene match. In nucleotides, the CDR3 is TGCAGCGTTAGGGGCACCGGGACAGGGGGCGAAACTAATGAAAAACTGTTTTTT. It codes for CSVRGTGTGGETNEKLFF. The whole variable domain, filled in from reference TRBV29-1 and TRBJ1-4, reads SAVISQKPSRDICQRGTSLTIQCQVDSQVTMMFWYRQQPGQSLTLIATANQGSEATYESGFVIDKFPISRPNLTFSTLTVSNMSPEDSSIYLCSVRGTGTGGETNEKLFFGSGTQLSVL.

This clonotype appeared many times. J is TRBJ2-7 and V is TRBV28; weak D call: TRBD2 (5 bases). This CDR3 contains 15 residues. From germline, CDR1 is MDHEN and CDR2 SYDVKM. Trimming stripped 5 bases from V and 5 bases from J, with 19 bases between. The CDR3 nucleotides are TGTGCCAGCAGTCCGCCCGGGGTTGAGTATGACGAGCAGTACTTC. It codes for CASSPPGVEYDEQYF.

There are many counts of this clonotype. The gene calls are TRBV28 and TRBJ2-7; D possibly uses TRBD1 or TRBD2 (5 bases each). Per the germline V gene, CDR1 is MDHEN and CDR2 is SYDVKM. CDR3 length equals 14 residues. V was pared by 6 bases and J by 4 bases, with 16 bases between. CDR3 DNA sequence: TGTGCCAGCAGCTATGGAGGCCCAGGGTACGAGCAGTACTTC. Translating gives CASSYGGPGYEQYF.

This clonotype was observed many times. This rearrangement joins TRBV6-1 to TRBJ2-4; 14 positions agree with TRBD2. Germline V lookup: CDR1 MNHNS, CDR2 SASEGT. V was pared by 3 bases and J by 15 bases, with 4 bases of the junction left unmatched. The CDR3 consists of 13 residues. CDR3 nucleotides: TGTGCCAGCAGTGACGGACTAGCGGGGGGCCCGTACTTC. Encoded protein: CASSDGLAGGPYF.

Ten or more counts support this clonotype. V and J are TRBV12-3 or TRBV12-4 and TRBJ1-1; D remains unclear. CDR3 size: 13 residues. V was cut by 4 bases and J by 3 bases, with 9 bases left in between. CDR3 in amino acids: CASSSFGDTEAFF. Written as DNA, the CDR3 is TGTGCCAGCAGTTCCTTTGGGGACACTGAAGCTTTCTTT.

The V call is TRBV28, the J call TRBJ1-1, with 9 bases that match TRBD1. This CDR3 is 14 amino acids long. Unmatched junction bases numbered 5, after V lost 2 bases and J lost 7 bases. Germline V CDR1 and CDR2: MDHEN, SYDVKM. CDR3 loop: CASSLPGTGSEAFF. The CDR3 DNA reads TGTGCCAGCAGTTTACCCGGGACAGGGAGTGAAGCTTTCTTT.

CDR3 coding DNA: TGCAGTGCTCCTCCGGGACTAGCGGGAGGTCCCATACAAATCAATGAGCAGTTCTTC. Protein: CSAPPGLAGGPIQINEQFF. V usage is TRBV20-1 and J usage is TRBJ2-5; the match to TRBD2 covers 15 bases. TRBJ2-1 explains the end of the DNA better; the J call may be wrong. CDR3 length: 19 residues. CDR1 is DFQATT, CDR2 SNEGSKA, per germline (reference sequence).

On this clonotype: A much bigger clone sits one base away, suggesting this may be a read error. This chain joins TRBV27 and TRBJ1-1; D is unresolved. The V gene lost 7 bases and the J gene lost 3 bases, with 18 bases spanning the gap. The CDR3 has 15 residues. CDR1 MNHEY and CDR2 SMNVEV come from the germline V gene (reference sequence). CDR3 protein: CASTPTPGRDTEAFF. The CDR3, as DNA: TGTGCCAGCACACCCACTCCAGGTCGAGACACTGAAGCTTTCTTT.

The chain is built from TRBV19 and TRBJ1-2, with D possibly being TRBD1 (5 bases). Trimming pared 7 bases from V and 4 bases from J, leaving 13 bases between. This CDR3 region has 13 residues. Germline-derived CDR1 and CDR2 are LNHDA and SQIVND (reference sequence). The CDR3, as DNA: TGTGCCAGTACGTTCGGGGGTCCCTATGGCTACACCTTC. This codes for CASTFGGPYGYTF.

V and J are TRBV10-3 and TRBJ2-7; D possibly matches TRBD1 or TRBD2 (5 bases each). Germline CDR1 ENHRY, CDR2 SYGVKD. The CDR3 extends over 14 amino acids. V was cut by 2 bases and J by 2 bases, with 10 bases left in between. DNA for the CDR3: TGTGCCATCAGTGAGAGGGACGGCGCCTACGAGCAGTACTTC. Protein sequence: CAISERDGAYEQYF.

This clonotype was seen a handful of times. This chain connects TRBV5-5 to TRBJ2-7; no clear D gene. CDR1 SGHKS and CDR2 YYEKEE come from the germline V gene (reference sequence). Between the trimmed V and J ends, which lost 5 bases and 2 bases, there was a span of 17 bases. The CDR3 has 15 residues. As DNA, the CDR3 is TGTGCCAGCAGGATTCGCGAGGCAGTAACCTACGAGCAGTACTTC. Protein product: CASRIREAVTYEQYF.

This clonotype has a count of ten or more. The chain combines TRBV11-2 with TRBJ1-1, with D hard to call. This CDR3 is 13 amino acids long. Trimming took 1 base from V and 10 from J, leaving 13 bases between them. Germline CDR1 SGHAT, CDR2 FQNNGV. CDR3 region: CASSLGEGLRAFF. CDR3 in DNA: TGTGCCAGCAGCTTAGGAGAGGGCCTGAGAGCTTTCTTT.

J is TRBJ2-6 and V is TRBV24-1, with D perhaps TRBD1 (7 bases). This CDR3 region has 19 residues. Trimming left V 6 bases short and J 0 bases short, with 20 bases between. CDR1 and CDR2 (germline): KGHDR, SFDVKD. In DNA form, the CDR3 reads TGTGCCACCAGTCCTTCCCGGGCAGGGGGGAACTCTGGGGCCAACGTCCTGACTTTC. It specifies CATSPSRAGGNSGANVLTF.

In this sample, this clonotype turned up a few times. The chain recombines TRBV3-1 with TRBJ1-6; D is possibly TRBD1 (5 bases). Trimming stripped 1 base from V and 8 bases from J, with 12 bases between. This CDR3 contains 15 residues. Per the germline V gene, CDR1 is LGHDT and CDR2 is YNNKEL (reference sequence). CDR3 nucleotide sequence: TGTGCCAGCAGCCAAGGGCGGCAGGGCGATTCACCCCTCCACTTT. Translating gives CASSQGRQGDSPLHF.

This clonotype was seen ten or more times. The chain employs TRBV12-3 or TRBV12-4 and TRBJ1-5, with D maybe TRBD1 (6 bases). Deletions cut 1 base from V and 7 bases from J, with 11 bases between. The CDR3 has 14 residues. The DNA for the CDR3 is TGTGCCAGCAGTTTAGGGGGGGCCTGGCAGCCCCAGCATTTT. Translated: CASSLGGAWQPQHF.

This clonotype was detected ten times or more. The chain uses TRBV7-9 and TRBJ1-2, with a possible D match to TRBD1 (5 bases). This CDR3 has 16 amino acids. Trimming cost V 6 bases and J 8 bases, with 25 bases left between them. CDR1 and CDR2 from the germline V gene are SEHNR and FQNEAQ (reference sequence). CDR3 protein: CASRLDSGTPVSGYTF. CDR3 nucleotide sequence: TGTGCCAGCAGGTTGGACTCCGGGACGCCAGTCTCGGGCTACACCTTC. The variable domain in full, completed from reference TRBV7-9 and TRBJ1-2, reads DTGVSQNPRHKITKRGQNVTFRCDPISEHNRLYWYRQTLGQGPEFLTYFQNEAQLEKSRLLSDRFSAERPKGSFSTLEIQRTEQGDSAMYLCASRLDSGTPVSGYTFGSGTRLTVV.

This clonotype was picked up many times. V gene TRBV20-1 combines with J gene TRBJ2-5; no clear D. CDR3 length: 12 residues. With 3 bases removed from V and 4 bases from J, the gap between germline ends came to 9 bases. Germline values: CDR1 DFQATT, CDR2 SNEGSKA (reference sequence). In nucleotides, the CDR3 is TGCAGTGCTAGTTTGGACCTAGAGACCCAGTACTTC. It yields the protein CSASLDLETQYF.

This chain's CDR3 is CASSQDLLSNEQFF. As DNA, the CDR3 is TGTGCCAGCAGCCAAGATCTCTTAAGCAATGAGCAGTTCTTC. The chain combines TRBV3-1 with TRBJ2-1; D is undetermined. The V gene lost 0 bases and the J gene lost 6 bases, with 9 bases spanning the gap. This CDR3 has 14 amino acids. CDR1 and CDR2 from the germline V gene are LGHDT and YNNKEL (reference sequence).

About this clonotype: This may be a read error: a much more frequent sequence differs by one nucleotide. The rearrangement joins TRBV27 to TRBJ1-2; D remains unclear. The CDR3 consists of 12 residues. Per the germline V gene, CDR1 is MNHEY and CDR2 is SMNVEV (reference sequence). The V end lost 10 bases, the J end lost 4 bases, and 13 bases lay between the germline ends. The CDR3 sequence is CATHNRCYGYTF. CDR3 bases: TGTGCCACCCATAATCGGTGCTATGGCTACACCTTC.

This clonotype was seen many times. This chain uses TRBV28 with TRBJ2-2; no reliable D call. The CDR3 totals 12 residues. Trimming stripped 6 bases from V and 5 bases from J, with 7 bases between. The V gene's germline CDR1 is MDHEN and CDR2 SYDVKM. The CDR3 nucleotides are TGTGCCAGCAGCCCCCGAACCGGGGAGCTGTTTTTT. This gives the protein CASSPRTGELFF.

This clonotype appeared many times. The gene calls are TRBV20-1 and TRBJ1-1; D remains ambiguous. The CDR3 has 14 amino acids. V lost 1 base and J 7 bases, leaving 16 bases between the germline ends. Germline CDR1 is DFQATT and CDR2 is SNEGSKA (reference sequence). The CDR3 is CSARVTVQLSEAFF. The CDR3 DNA sequence: TGCAGTGCTAGAGTAACAGTACAGTTAAGTGAAGCTTTCTTT.

This clonotype was seen a few times. The chain recombines TRBV10-3 with TRBJ2-7; 7 bases match TRBD2. V lost 4 bases and J lost 3; bases outside the gene matches: 9. The V gene's germline CDR1 is ENHRY and CDR2 SYGVKD. The CDR3 runs to 15 residues. The CDR3 spells CAISVTGGLNYEQYF. The CDR3 DNA reads as TGTGCCATCAGTGTCACGGGGGGACTTAACTACGAGCAGTACTTC.

The rearrangement joins TRBV20-1 to TRBJ2-7; D may be TRBD2 (5 bases). The germline V and J ends were trimmed by 4 bases and 5 bases, with 9 bases remaining between them. Per germline, CDR1 DFQATT and CDR2 SNEGSKA (reference sequence). There are 11 residues in the CDR3. In DNA, the CDR3 is TGCAGTGCTACTTCCGGGGACGAGCAGTACTTC. Its protein is CSATSGDEQYF.

This clonotype was counted at least ten times. The CDR3 is CASSPGQGAFYEQYF. The CDR3 nucleotides are TGTGCCAGCAGTCCTGGACAGGGGGCTTTCTACGAGCAGTACTTC. V and J are TRBV27 and TRBJ2-7; 11 nucleotides align to TRBD1. CDR1 is MNHEY and CDR2 is SMNVEV in the germline V gene (reference sequence). CDR3 size: 15 residues. Trimming took 5 bases from V and 3 from J; bases not matched to a gene: 6.